Presented here are 4 T cell receptor beta chains from one specimen sequenced in a study of blood T cell repertoires in COVID-19. Sequencing used immunoSEQ multiplex PCR; TCRdb keeps in-frame clones, though not all of them. This sample has about 160,000 clones, with approximately 79% found just once. Sequencing used peripheral blood. The receptors derive from a woman between 35 and 50 years old with COVID-19, enrolled during active disease.

The chain recombines TRBV28 with TRBJ2-7, with a weak D call TRBD2 (5 bases). Trimming took 3 bases from V and 6 from J, leaving 15 bases between them. Germline V lookup: CDR1 MDHEN, CDR2 SYDVKM. This CDR3 has 14 amino acids. DNA of the CDR3: TGTGCCAGCAGTTTCCTGGTGGGAGTATCCGAGCAGTACTTC. Amino acid sequence: CASSFLVGVSEQYF.

The V gene is TRBV15, the J gene TRBJ2-2; D unclear. The germline CDR1 and CDR2 sequences are LNHNV and YYDKDF (reference sequence). This CDR3 comprises 15 residues. The germline V and J ends were trimmed by 0 bases and 0 bases, with 5 bases remaining between them. This CDR3 is CATSRDLTNTGELFF. The DNA of the CDR3 is TGTGCCACCAGCAGAGATCTAACGAACACCGGGGAGCTGTTTTTT.

The count of this clone is one. The chain employs TRBV6-4 and TRBJ2-2; TRBD2 matches 10 bases. The J segment lost 8 bases and the V segment lost 4 bases, leaving 4 bases of the junction unmatched. Germline lookup yields CDR1 MRHNA and CDR2 SNTAGT. This CDR3 has 14 amino acids. The CDR3 loop reads CASSALAGAGELFF. DNA of the CDR3: TGTGCCAGCAGTGCCCTAGCGGGGGCTGGGGAGCTGTTTTTT.

The chain is built from TRBV9 and TRBJ2-1; 10 bases fit TRBD2. Germline CDR1 reads SGDLS; CDR2 reads YYNGEE. The CDR3 is 15 residues long. V was clipped by 4 bases and J by 2 bases; unmatched bases: 3. CDR3 DNA: TGTGCCAGCAGCAGCGGGGGGGGTACCTACAATGAGCAGTTCTTC. Protein: CASSSGGGTYNEQFF.